Presented here are 14 T cell receptor beta chains from one specimen sequenced in a study of beta chain features in type 1 diabetes. Broader study findings: A moderate, significant TCRB CDR3 shortening appeared in type 1 diabetes across four CD4+ subsets.

These TCRs' antigens remain unknown. Expressed TCRB transcripts got sequenced, as all isolated RNA was reverse transcribed. Repertoires were generated with immunoSEQ multiplex PCR, while TCRdb's copy carries only in-frame clones and drops some. The data hold about 170,000 clones, with about 7.8% observed a single time. What was sequenced was central memory CD4+ T cells from blood. Receptor source: a woman aged 40 to 55 with type 1 diabetes.

Only a few counts were recorded for this clone. The rearrangement joins TRBV30 to TRBJ2-7, with D hard to call. With 5 bases removed from V and 0 bases from J, the gap between germline ends came to 8 bases. CDR1 and CDR2 (germline): GTSNPN, SVGIG (reference sequence). The CDR3 loop spans 12 amino acids. The CDR3 nucleotides read TGTGCCTGGCGACTTAGCTCCTACGAGCAGTACTTC. It codes for CAWRLSSYEQYF.

As DNA, the CDR3 is TGTGCCAGCAGCCAAGGTCGGACTCTTCTAATCACAGATACGCAGTATTTT. Amino acid sequence: CASSQGRTLLITDTQYF. The rearrangement uses TRBV14 and TRBJ2-3; D possibly corresponds to TRBD2 (5 bases). The V and J ends lost 1 base and 2 bases respectively, with 16 bases between them. The CDR3 extends over 17 amino acids. Germline V CDR1 and CDR2: SGHDN, FVKESK.

The gene calls are TRBV6-6 and TRBJ2-2, with 8 bases lining up with TRBD1. This CDR3 comprises 16 residues. Per the germline V gene, CDR1 is MNHNY and CDR2 is SVGAGI (reference sequence). The V segment lost 2 bases and the J segment 5 bases; nucleotides outside the gene matches: 7. The CDR3 DNA is TGTGCCAGCAGTTACGCGACAGGGGTCACTACCGGGGAGCTGTTTTTT. Translation: CASSYATGVTTGELFF.

The V gene is TRBV30, the J gene TRBJ2-2; maybe TRBD1 (6 bases). The germline V gene encodes CDR1 GTSNPN and CDR2 SVGIG (reference sequence). The CDR3 covers 13 residues. Between the trimmed V and J ends, which lost 2 bases and 4 bases, there was a span of 8 bases. CDR3 nucleotides: TGTGCCTGGAGTTTGGGGGCCACCGGGGAGCTGTTTTTT. Translation gives CAWSLGATGELFF. The full variable domain, in which reference TRBV30 and TRBJ2-2 provide the parts outside the CDR3, is SQTIHQWPATLVQPVGSPLSLECTVEGTSNPNLYWYRQAAGRGLQLLFYSVGIGQISSEVPQNLSASRPQDRQFILSSKKLLLSDSGFYLCAWSLGATGELFFGEGSRLTVL.

This clone was counted a few times. The chain joins TRBV27 to TRBJ2-2; possibly TRBD1 for D (5 bases). CDR1 is MNHEY, CDR2 SMNVEV, per germline (reference sequence). Trimming removed 4 bases at V and 2 bases at J, with 11 bases between. The CDR3 runs 15 residues. The CDR3 sequence is CASSSATENTGELFF. In DNA, the CDR3 is TGTGCCAGCAGTTCCGCGACAGAAAACACCGGGGAGCTGTTTTTT.

This clone was detected only a few times. The chain carries TRBV5-1 and TRBJ2-5; 7 nucleotides match TRBD1. Trimming at V came to 4 bases and at J to 2 bases, leaving 5 bases not matched to a gene. CDR1 is SGHRS, CDR2 YFSETQ, per germline. The CDR3 is 14 residues long. Here the CDR3 DNA reads TGCGCCAGCAGCCACCGGGACAGACAAGAGACCCAGTACTTC. Its translation is CASSHRDRQETQYF.

This clone was seen a handful of times. In DNA, the CDR3 is TGCGCCAGCACACCTAGGACTGACGGGAATGAGCAGTTCTTC. Residues: CASTPRTDGNEQFF. The J gene is TRBJ2-1, the V gene TRBV5-1, with D possibly being TRBD2 (5 bases). This CDR3 is built from 14 residues. The V gene's germline CDR1 is SGHRS and CDR2 YFSETQ. Trimming took off 6 bases at V and 7 bases at J, with 17 bases between the two ends.

This clone was observed a few times. This chain links TRBV9 with TRBJ1-1; D gene uncertain. The CDR3 runs to 15 residues. Trimming removed 0 bases at V and 1 base at J, with 10 bases between. Germline V gene sequence: CDR1 SGDLS, CDR2 YYNGEE. CDR3 bases: TGTGCCAGCAGCGTAGACGAGGGAAGGAACACTGAAGCTTTCTTT. It encodes CASSVDEGRNTEAFF.

This clone showed up just a few times. The chain joins TRBV7-2 to TRBJ2-7, with TRBD2 matching over 7 bases. V was pared by 0 bases and J by 6 bases, with 11 bases of the junction left unmatched. Per the germline V gene, CDR1 is SGHTA and CDR2 is FQGNSA. The CDR3 has 16 amino acids. The CDR3 protein is CASSLAPGGLSAEQYF. The CDR3 DNA reads TGTGCCAGCAGCTTAGCGCCGGGGGGTCTATCAGCCGAGCAGTACTTC.

The chain joins TRBV18 to TRBJ2-7; D gene uncertain. Between the trimmed V and J ends, which lost 5 bases and 5 bases, there was a span of 10 bases. Per germline, CDR1 KGHSH and CDR2 LQKENI. The CDR3 spans 12 residues. CDR3 sequence reads: CASSSRPDEQYF. The CDR3 region has the DNA TGTGCCAGCTCATCCCGTCCGGACGAGCAGTACTTC.

The V and J genes are TRBV7-5 and TRBJ2-1; the table's D call, TRBD2, has no DNA check behind it. TRBV7-5 counts as a pseudogene. This CDR3 contains 20 residues. The DNA of the CDR3 is TGTGCCAGAAGCTTAGCGCAGGTGGGACTAGGCGGGGGAGGGTACAATGAGCAGTTCTTC. Amino acids: CARSLAQVGLGGGGYNEQFF.

This clone has only a few counts. The CDR3 reads CAMAETGDGYTF. Written as DNA, the CDR3 is TGTGCCATGGCCGAGACAGGGGATGGCTACACCTTC. This chain uses TRBV2 with TRBJ1-2, with 8 positions matching TRBD1. Germline CDR1 and CDR2: SNHLY and FYNNEI. V dropped 10 bases and J dropped 6; count of bases not matched to a gene: 7. The CDR3 loop spans 12 amino acids.

The chain couples TRBV19 to TRBJ2-5; 7 bases match TRBD1. The CDR3 has 13 residues. The J segment lost 5 bases and the V segment lost 5 bases, leaving 5 bases of the junction unmatched. Germline V lookup: CDR1 LNHDA, CDR2 SQIVND (reference sequence). The CDR3 DNA reads as TGTGCCAGTAGTGACAGGGCGCGGGAGACCCAGTACTTC. It is translated as CASSDRARETQYF. Full variable domain (rest looked up from reference TRBV19 and TRBJ2-5): DGGITQSPKYLFRKEGQNVTLSCEQNLNHDAMYWYRQDPGQGLRLIYYSQIVNDFQKGDIAEGYSVSREKKESFPLTVTSAQKNPTAFYLCASSDRARETQYFGPGTRLLVL.

This clone was picked up many times. The chain links TRBV4-3 to TRBJ2-1; TRBD2 matches at 7 bases. Germline assignment: CDR1 LGHNA and CDR2 YSLEER. J lost 8 bases, V lost 0 bases, and 1 base had no gene match. The CDR3 spans 13 residues. The CDR3 DNA follows: TGCGCCAGCAGCCAAGAGACTAGCCATGAGCAGTTCTTC. Protein sequence: CASSQETSHEQFF.